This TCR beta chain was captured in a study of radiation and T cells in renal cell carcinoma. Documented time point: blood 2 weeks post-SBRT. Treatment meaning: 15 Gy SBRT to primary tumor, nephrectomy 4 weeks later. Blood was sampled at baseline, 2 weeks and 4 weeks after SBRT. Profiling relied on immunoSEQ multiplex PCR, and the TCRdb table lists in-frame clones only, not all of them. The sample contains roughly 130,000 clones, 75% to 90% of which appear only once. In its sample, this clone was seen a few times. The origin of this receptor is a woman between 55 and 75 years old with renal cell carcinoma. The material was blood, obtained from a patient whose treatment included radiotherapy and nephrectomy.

This CDR3 reads CASSLQGANQPQHF. CDR3 in DNA: TGTGCCAGCAGTCTCCAGGGGGCGAATCAGCCCCAGCATTTT. J is TRBJ1-5 and V is TRBV6-6, with 8 nucleotides matching TRBD1. Trimming removed 5 bases from V and 4 bases from J; junction bases left unmatched: 4. This CDR3 contains 14 residues. CDR1 is MNHNY and CDR2 is SVGAGI in the germline V gene (reference sequence).